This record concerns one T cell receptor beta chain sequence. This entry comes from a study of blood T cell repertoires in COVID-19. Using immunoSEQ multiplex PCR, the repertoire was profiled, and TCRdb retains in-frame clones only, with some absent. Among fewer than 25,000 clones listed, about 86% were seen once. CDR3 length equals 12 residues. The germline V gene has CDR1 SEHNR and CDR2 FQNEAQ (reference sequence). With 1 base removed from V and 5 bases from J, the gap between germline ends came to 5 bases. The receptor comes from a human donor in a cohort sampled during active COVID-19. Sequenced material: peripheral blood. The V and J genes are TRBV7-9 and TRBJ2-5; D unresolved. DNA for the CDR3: TGTGCCAGCAGCTTAGTAGTTGAGACCCAGTACTTC. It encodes CASSLVVETQYF.